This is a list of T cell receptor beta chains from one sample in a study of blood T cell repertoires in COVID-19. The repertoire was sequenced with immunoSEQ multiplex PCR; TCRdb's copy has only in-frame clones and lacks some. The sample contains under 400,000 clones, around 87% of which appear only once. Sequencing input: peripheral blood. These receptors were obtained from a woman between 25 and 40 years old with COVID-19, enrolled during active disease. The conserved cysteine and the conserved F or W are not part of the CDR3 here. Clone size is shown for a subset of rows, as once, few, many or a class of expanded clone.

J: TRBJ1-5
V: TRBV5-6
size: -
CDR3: ASSRQLFNQPQH

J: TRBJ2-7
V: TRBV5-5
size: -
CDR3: ASSGLAALSSSYEQY

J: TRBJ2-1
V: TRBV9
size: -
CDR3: ASSVEGGSYNEQF

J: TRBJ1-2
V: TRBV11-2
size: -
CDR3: ASSPTGHYGYT

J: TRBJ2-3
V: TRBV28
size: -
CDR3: ASSLNAGQY

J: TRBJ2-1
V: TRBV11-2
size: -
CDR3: ASSLSRANEQF

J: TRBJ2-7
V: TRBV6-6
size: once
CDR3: ASNPGQGAREQY

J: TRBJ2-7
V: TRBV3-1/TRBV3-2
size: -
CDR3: ASSHATGAIYEQY

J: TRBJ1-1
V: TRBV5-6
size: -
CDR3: ASSPKRQGFSGAF

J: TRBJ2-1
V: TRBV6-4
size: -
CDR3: ASSRDTSYNEQF

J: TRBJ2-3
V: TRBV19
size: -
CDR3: ASSISQITDTQY

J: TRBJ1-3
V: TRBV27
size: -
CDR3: ASSLTGTGNTIY

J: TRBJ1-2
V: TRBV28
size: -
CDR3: ASDAWTDNYGYT

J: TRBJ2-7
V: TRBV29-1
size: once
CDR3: SVGTGGYEQY

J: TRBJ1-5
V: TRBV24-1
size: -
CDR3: ATSDGAPRGNQPQH

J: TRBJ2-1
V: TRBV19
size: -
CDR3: ASSMLAVGGNEQF